This TCR beta chain appears in the sequencing data of a study of cytomegalovirus exposure and HLA in healthy donors. The study's findings and limits: Earlier findings revealed that most TCR beta V segments proved productive either about 87% or about 30% of the time. A later analysis reportedly identified an Asian-associated ancestry cluster as carrying fewer N-insertions than the approximately 670-donor mean.

60 Vbeta and 13 Jbeta primers were used in PCR. Profiled with immunoSEQ multiplex PCR; TCRdb holds only in-frame clones, not every one. The data hold about 99,000 clones, with over 65% observed a single time. Per the germline V gene, CDR1 is MDHEN and CDR2 is SYDVKM. The CDR3 is 15 residues long. V dropped 4 bases and J dropped 2 bases, with 14 bases sitting between them. Details on this clone: Its antigen is as yet unknown.

The specimen was PBMCs. The source is a man aged 40-50 years in good health and CMV-seronegative. The rearrangement uses TRBV28 and TRBJ1-1; D is unclear. The CDR3 DNA reads TGTGCCAGCAGTTCCTTTTCCGGGAGAAACACTGAAGCTTTCTTT. The encoded protein is CASSSFSGRNTEAFF.